The entry below describes one T cell receptor beta chain. Its target is unknown. Amplifying from RNA transcripts, the study obtained TCR beta CDR3 regions. Second-round multiplex PCR came after a first-round RT-PCR that employed HTBI primers. MiXCR was run by TCRdb on the multiplex PCR reads, yielding one entry per CDR3 protein. Of more than 1,000,000 distinct CDR3 sequences listed, approximately 35% were seen once; the top ten hold 11%. The data derive from a study of Graves' ophthalmopathy and Graves' hyperthyroidism. Study observations and caveats: Built on 13 signatures, a model told ophthalmopathy apart from stable hyperthyroidism with about 85% sensitivity and around 80% specificity.

CDR1 and CDR2 (germline): ENHRY, SYGVKD. Trimming removed 9 bases from V and 4 bases from J, with 9 bases in between. The CDR3 runs 12 residues. The clonotype comes from an adult man with Graves' hyperthyroidism. The specimen sequenced was peripheral blood or thyroid tissue (not recorded which). This rearrangement joins TRBV10-3 to TRBJ2-2, with D perhaps matching TRBD2 (6 bases). The CDR3 sequence is CAIFSGTGELFF. The CDR3 bases are TGTGCCATTTTTAGCGGCACCGGGGAGCTGTTTTTT.